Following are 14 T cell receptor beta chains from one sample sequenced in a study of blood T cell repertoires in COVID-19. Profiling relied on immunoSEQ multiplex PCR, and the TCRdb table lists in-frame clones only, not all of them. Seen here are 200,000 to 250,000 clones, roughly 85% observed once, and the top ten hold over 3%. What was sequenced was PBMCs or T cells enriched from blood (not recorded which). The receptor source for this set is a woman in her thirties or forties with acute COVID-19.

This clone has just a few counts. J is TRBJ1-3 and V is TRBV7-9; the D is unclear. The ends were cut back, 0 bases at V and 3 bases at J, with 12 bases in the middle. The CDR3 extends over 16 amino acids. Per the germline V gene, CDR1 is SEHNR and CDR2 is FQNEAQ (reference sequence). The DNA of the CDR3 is TGTGCCAGCAGCTTAGCATCGCGGGGTCGTGGAAACACCATATATTTT. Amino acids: CASSLASRGRGNTIYF.

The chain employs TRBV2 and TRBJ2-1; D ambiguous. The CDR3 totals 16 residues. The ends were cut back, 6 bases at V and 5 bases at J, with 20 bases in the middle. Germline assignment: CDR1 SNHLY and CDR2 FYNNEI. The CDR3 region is CASSPPGRRLDNEQFF. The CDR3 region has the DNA TGTGCCAGCAGCCCGCCAGGCCGTCGCTTAGACAATGAGCAGTTCTTC. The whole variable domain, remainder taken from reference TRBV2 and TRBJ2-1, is EPEVTQTPSHQVTQMGQEVILRCVPISNHLYFYWYRQILGQKVEFLVSFYNNEISEKSEIFDDQFSVERPDGSNFTLKIRSTKLEDSAMYFCASSPPGRRLDNEQFFGPGTRLTVL.

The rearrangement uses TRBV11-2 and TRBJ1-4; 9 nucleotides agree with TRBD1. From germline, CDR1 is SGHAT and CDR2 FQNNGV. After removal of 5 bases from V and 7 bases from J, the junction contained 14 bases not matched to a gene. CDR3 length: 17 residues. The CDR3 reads CASSPNLPGQGGEKLFF. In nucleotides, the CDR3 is TGTGCCAGCAGCCCTAATCTTCCGGGACAGGGTGGTGAAAAACTGTTTTTT.

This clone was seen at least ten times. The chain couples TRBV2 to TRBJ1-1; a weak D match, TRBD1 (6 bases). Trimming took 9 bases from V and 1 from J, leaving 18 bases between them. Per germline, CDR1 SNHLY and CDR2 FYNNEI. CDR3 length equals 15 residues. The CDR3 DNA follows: TGTGCCAGTTCGCGCAGGGGCTGGGCGAACACTGAAGCTTTCTTT. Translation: CASSRRGWANTEAFF.

This chain's CDR3 is CASSIRRQGAVGYTF. For the CDR3, the DNA is TGTGCCAGCAGCATCCGGAGACAGGGGGCCGTTGGCTACACCTTC. The V and J genes are TRBV5-4 and TRBJ1-2; 10 bases line up with TRBD1. Unmatched junction bases numbered 10, after V lost 4 bases and J lost 7 bases. This CDR3 comprises 15 residues. Germline V gene lookup returns CDR1 SGHNT and CDR2 YYREEE (reference sequence).

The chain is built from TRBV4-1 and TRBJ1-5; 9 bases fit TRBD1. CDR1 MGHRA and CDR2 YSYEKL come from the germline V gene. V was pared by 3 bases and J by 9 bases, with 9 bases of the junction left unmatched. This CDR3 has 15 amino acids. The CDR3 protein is CASSQIRTGETPQHF. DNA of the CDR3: TGCGCCAGCAGCCAGATTAGGACAGGGGAGACGCCCCAGCATTTT.

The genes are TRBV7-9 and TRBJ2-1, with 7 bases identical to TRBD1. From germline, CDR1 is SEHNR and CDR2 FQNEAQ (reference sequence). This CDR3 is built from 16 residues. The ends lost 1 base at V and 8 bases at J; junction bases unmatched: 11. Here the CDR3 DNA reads TGTGCCAGCAGCTTAGGGGACAGAGGGGCTAACGATGAGCAGTTCTTC. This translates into CASSLGDRGANDEQFF. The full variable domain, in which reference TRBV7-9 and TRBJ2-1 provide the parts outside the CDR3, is DTGVSQNPRHKITKRGQNVTFRCDPISEHNRLYWYRQTLGQGPEFLTYFQNEAQLEKSRLLSDRFSAERPKGSFSTLEIQRTEQGDSAMYLCASSLGDRGANDEQFFGPGTRLTVL.

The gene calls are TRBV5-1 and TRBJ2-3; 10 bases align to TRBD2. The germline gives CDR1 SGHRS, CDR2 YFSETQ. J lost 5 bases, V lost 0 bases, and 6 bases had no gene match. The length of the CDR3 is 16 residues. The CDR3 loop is CASSLGAASGGDTQYF. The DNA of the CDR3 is TGCGCCAGCAGCTTGGGGGCGGCTAGCGGGGGAGATACGCAGTATTTT.

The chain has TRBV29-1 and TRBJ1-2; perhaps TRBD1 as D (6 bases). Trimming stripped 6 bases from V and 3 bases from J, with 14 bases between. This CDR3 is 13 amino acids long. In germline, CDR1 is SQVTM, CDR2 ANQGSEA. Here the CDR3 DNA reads TGCAGCGTGTCTTTGGGGGCGGACTATGGCTACACCTTC. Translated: CSVSLGADYGYTF.

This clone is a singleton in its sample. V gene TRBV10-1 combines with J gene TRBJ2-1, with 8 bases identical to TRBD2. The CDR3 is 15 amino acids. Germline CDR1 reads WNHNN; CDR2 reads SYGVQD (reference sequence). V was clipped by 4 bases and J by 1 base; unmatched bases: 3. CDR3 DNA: TGCGCCAGCAGTGTAACGGGAGGGTCCTACAATGAGCAGTTCTTC. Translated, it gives CASSVTGGSYNEQFF.

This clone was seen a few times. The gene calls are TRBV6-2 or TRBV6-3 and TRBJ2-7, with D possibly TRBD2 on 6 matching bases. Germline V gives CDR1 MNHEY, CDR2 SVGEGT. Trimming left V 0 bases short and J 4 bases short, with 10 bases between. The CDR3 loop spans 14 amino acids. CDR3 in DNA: TGTGCCAGCAGTTACTCGGGGGGTCGGTACGAGCAGTACTTC. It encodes CASSYSGGRYEQYF.

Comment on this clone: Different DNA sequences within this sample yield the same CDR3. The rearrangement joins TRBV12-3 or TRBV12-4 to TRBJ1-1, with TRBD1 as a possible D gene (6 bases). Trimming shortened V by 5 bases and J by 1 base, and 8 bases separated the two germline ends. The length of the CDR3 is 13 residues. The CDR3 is CASSLTGNTEAFF. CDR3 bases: TGTGCCAGCAGTCTGACAGGGAACACTGAAGCTTTCTTT.

Written as DNA, the CDR3 is TGTGCCAGCAGTGATGTGGACAGGGGGGGATCACCCCTCCACTTT. This encodes CASSDVDRGGSPLHF. The rearrangement links TRBV25-1 to TRBJ1-6, with 10 bases identical to TRBD1. V lost 3 bases to trimming and J lost 10 bases; unmatched junction nucleotides: 6. The CDR3 has 15 amino acids. The V gene's germline CDR1 is MGHDK and CDR2 SYGVNS.

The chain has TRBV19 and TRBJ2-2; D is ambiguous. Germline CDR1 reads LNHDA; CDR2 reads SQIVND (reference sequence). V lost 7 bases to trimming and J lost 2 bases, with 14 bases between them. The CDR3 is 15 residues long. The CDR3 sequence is CASTPENSNTGELFF. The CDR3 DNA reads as TGTGCCAGTACCCCAGAAAACAGTAACACCGGGGAGCTGTTTTTT. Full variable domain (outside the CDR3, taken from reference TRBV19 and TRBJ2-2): DGGITQSPKYLFRKEGQNVTLSCEQNLNHDAMYWYRQDPGQGLRLIYYSQIVNDFQKGDIAEGYSVSREKKESFPLTVTSAQKNPTAFYLCASTPENSNTGELFFGEGSRLTVL.